This entry is about one T cell receptor (beta chain). Its antigen specificity is not known. No much larger clonotype is one base removed from it; base qualities were not supplied. The sample originates from a study of OX40 agonist ivuxolimab in advanced cancers. About the full investigation: Ivuxolimab was an agonistic, fully human IgG2 monoclonal antibody directed against OX40 (CD134), a costimulatory receptor. Prior anti-PD-1, anti-PD-L1 or anti-CTLA-4 therapy was permitted, and checkpoint inhibitors had been received by roughly 40% of dose-escalation patients. In the dose-escalation cohort, about four fifths of patients were male, and the mean age was 60 years with a range of about 20 to 80. Intravenous ivuxolimab was administered to patients every 2 weeks at six dose levels: 0.01, 0.1, 0.3, 1.5, 3 and 10 mg/kg. Partial responses occurred in three dose-escalation patients, of whom one had hepatocellular carcinoma and two had cutaneous melanoma. The paper reports the monotherapy dose-escalation portion (N of about 47 patients) of the phase I ivuxolimab trial. The point of sequencing TCRbeta in the periphery was to test whether ivuxolimab changed TCR sequence diversity and drove clonal T-cell expansion. Of the approximately 54 patients in dose escalation, 19 had hepatocellular carcinoma, about 15 had melanoma, 9 had renal cell carcinoma and 9 had head and neck cancer.

Overall study results and their limits: At doses from 0.1 to 3.0 mg/kg, clonal expansion was seen in both CD4+ and CD8+ blood T cells between baseline and week 6. After ivuxolimab, CD8+ T cells had more expanded clones than CD4+ T cells on average. In partial responders in the 0.1-3.0 mg/kg groups, normalized peripheral clonal expansion was found to be among the lowest, especially among CD8+ T cells. Low levels of normalized T-cell clonal expansion were also seen in some patients who did not respond. The antigen specificity of the clonally expanded peripheral T cells was not determined.

For sequencing of the TCRbeta CDR3 region, genomic DNA was extracted from the sorted cells. TCRbeta CDR3 regions were sequenced using the immunoSEQ Assay. TCRdb took over this immuneACCESS table, retaining in-frame rearrangements with V and J assigned. Such tables are incomplete; in checked studies, under half of the missing clones stem from an unresolved V gene, and the remainder is unexplained. The sample records 59,000 or so clones, approximately 80% of which are singletons. The ten largest clones take up about 3.5% of the sample. Patients with a history of autoimmune disease or receiving systemic immunosuppression were excluded from the trial. Peripheral blood for TCR sequencing was collected from all dose cohorts at baseline, on cycle 4 day 1, and on cycle 7 day 1. Samples came from an open-label, multicenter, first-in-human phase I dose-escalation trial of ivuxolimab. Adults with locally advanced or metastatic head and neck squamous cell, hepatocellular, melanoma or renal cell carcinoma were enrolled in the trial. Before TCR sequencing, CD4+ T cells and CD8+ T cells were sorted from peripheral blood as separate populations.

Sample: CD4+ or CD8+ T cells sorted from blood, taken in a trial of the OX40 agonist ivuxolimab. The source is an adult with an advanced solid tumor such as melanoma, head and neck, liver or kidney cancer.

The nucleotide sequence reads TGTGCCAGCAGTTTGGAACCGTTCTATGGCTACACCTTC. It codes for CASSLEPFYGYTF. The V gene is TRBV27 and the J gene is TRBJ1-2; the D gene identity is not certain. Between the V and J ends, shortened by 3 bases and 4 bases respectively, the junction contains 9 bases. CDR1 MNHEY and CDR2 SMNVEV were looked up in the germline V gene (reference sequence). Taken from cysteine to phenylalanine, the CDR3 has 13 residues. CDR3 DNA is the only sequence kept; it has 39 bases, read in frame from the first base.